Following are 12 T cell receptor beta chains from one sample sequenced in a study of blood T cell repertoires in COVID-19. Only in-frame clones appear in the TCRdb table, and some are missing; sequencing was by immunoSEQ multiplex PCR. The table has 200,000 to 300,000 clones, more than 85% seen once. Sequenced input: PBMCs or T cells enriched from blood (not recorded which). These receptors all stem from a woman aged 30 to 39 who had recovered from COVID-19.

The chain has TRBV7-2 and TRBJ2-7; D ambiguous. Germline-derived CDR1 and CDR2 are SGHTA and FQGNSA. The V end lost 1 base, the J end lost 4 bases, and 8 bases lay between the germline ends. The CDR3 is 13 amino acids. Here the CDR3 reads CASSLGGGYEQYF. The CDR3 nucleotides are TGTGCCAGCAGCTTAGGAGGTGGATACGAGCAGTACTTC. Combining the CDR3 with reference TRBV7-2 and TRBJ2-7 gives the whole variable domain GAGVSQSPSNKVTEKGKDVELRCDPISGHTALYWYRQSLGQGLEFLIYFQGNSAPDKSGLPSDRFSAERTGGSVSTLTIQRTQQEDSAVYLCASSLGGGYEQYFGPGTRLTVT.

The chain employs TRBV28 and TRBJ1-4; D is possibly TRBD1 (6 bases). Trimming pared 2 bases from V and 3 bases from J, leaving 10 bases between. CDR3 length: 15 residues. Germline V gene lookup returns CDR1 MDHEN and CDR2 SYDVKM. CDR3: CASSLGGAANEKLFF. In nucleotides, the CDR3 is TGTGCCAGCAGTTTAGGGGGGGCGGCTAATGAAAAACTGTTTTTT.

The chain uses TRBV3-1 (or the pseudogene TRBV3-2) and TRBJ2-7; 9 bases align to TRBD1. V dropped 4 bases and J dropped 1; count of bases not matched to a gene: 5. Germline assignment: CDR1 LGHDT and CDR2 YNNKEL (reference sequence). The CDR3 sequence is 15 residues long. CDR3 in DNA: TGTGCCAGCAGCCCGACAGGGGGGGGATCCTACGAGCAGTACTTC. Protein: CASSPTGGGSYEQYF.

The CDR3 DNA sequence: TGTGCCAGCAGCTTGGACAGGTCTATCAGATTCTATGGCTACACCTTC. Amino acids: CASSLDRSIRFYGYTF. V usage is TRBV5-4 and J usage is TRBJ1-2; weak D call: TRBD1 (5 bases). The CDR3 consists of 16 residues. Trimming removed 0 bases from V and 4 bases from J, with 16 bases in between. CDR1 SGHNT and CDR2 YYREEE come from the germline V gene (reference sequence). The full variable domain, with the rest looked up from reference TRBV5-4 and TRBJ1-2, is ETGVTQSPTHLIKTRGQQVTLRCSSQSGHNTVSWYQQALGQGPQFIFQYYREEENGRGNFPPRFSGLQFPNYSSELNVNALELDDSALYLCASSLDRSIRFYGYTFGSGTRLTVV.

This clone was detected only a few times. This chain joins TRBV5-6 and TRBJ1-2; maybe TRBD1 (5 bases). Germline V gene lookup returns CDR1 SGHDT and CDR2 YYEEEE. Trimming stripped 6 bases from V and 7 bases from J, with 19 bases between. The CDR3 totals 14 residues. CDR3 amino acids: CASTLGRGQGGYTF. DNA of the CDR3: TGTGCCAGCACCCTGGGAAGGGGCCAGGGTGGCTACACCTTC.

In its sample, this clone was seen once. This chain links TRBV28 with TRBJ1-1; the D gene is possibly TRBD1 (5 bases). CDR3 length: 12 amino acids. The germline gives CDR1 MDHEN, CDR2 SYDVKM. V lost 5 bases, J lost 6 bases, and 10 bases lay in between. The CDR3 loop reads CASSLDNAEAFF. CDR3 sequence (DNA): TGTGCCAGCAGTCTGGACAATGCTGAAGCTTTCTTT.

The J gene is TRBJ1-1, the V gene TRBV19; D unclear. Trimming stripped 4 bases from V and 2 bases from J, with 11 bases between. This CDR3 region has 14 residues. Per the germline V gene, CDR1 is LNHDA and CDR2 is SQIVND (reference sequence). CDR3 amino acids: CASSNGGENTEAFF. CDR3 nucleotides: TGTGCCAGTAGTAATGGCGGAGAAAACACTGAAGCTTTCTTT.

In DNA, the CDR3 is TGTGCCAGCAGCCCCGGTCAGGTCAGCCAAGAGACCCAGTACTTC. It translates to CASSPGQVSQETQYF. The V and J genes are TRBV5-4 and TRBJ2-5; no definite D call. This CDR3 spans 15 amino acids. V lost 4 bases to trimming and J lost 1 base, with 14 bases between them. The germline V gene encodes CDR1 SGHNT and CDR2 YYREEE (reference sequence).

This chain connects TRBV7-8 to TRBJ2-7, with 10 bases that match TRBD1. This CDR3 comprises 15 residues. V shed 0 bases, J shed 6 bases, and the junction held 5 bases outside the gene matches. From germline, CDR1 is SGHVS and CDR2 FQNEAQ. This chain's CDR3 is CASSLAGTGAGEQYF. The CDR3 DNA sequence: TGTGCCAGCAGCTTAGCGGGGACAGGGGCGGGCGAGCAGTACTTC.

This clone was detected once. This sequence joins TRBV24-1 and TRBJ1-5; D gene uncertain. This CDR3 region has 14 residues. Germline V gene data show CDR1 as KGHDR and CDR2 as SFDVKD. V was pared by 6 bases and J by 3 bases, with 11 bases between. CDR3 sequence (DNA): TGTGCCACCAGTCCTACAGACTACAATCAGCCCCAGCATTTT. Amino acid sequence: CATSPTDYNQPQHF.

This clone was seen more than once but under ten times. The chain carries TRBV3-1 (or the pseudogene TRBV3-2) and TRBJ1-4; D call uncertain. The CDR3 is made up of 14 amino acids. Germline-derived CDR1 and CDR2 are LGHDT and YNNKEL (reference sequence). V lost 2 bases, J lost 5 bases, and 9 bases lay in between. The CDR3 DNA reads as TGTGCCAGCAGCCAAAGGTCAGGAAATGAAAAACTGTTTTTT. The encoded protein is CASSQRSGNEKLFF.

The gene calls are TRBV4-2 and TRBJ2-3; D is perhaps TRBD2 (5 bases). The length of the CDR3 is 14 residues. Germline-derived CDR1 and CDR2 are LGHNA and YNFKEQ. V lost 0 bases to trimming and J lost 5 bases, with 9 bases between them. CDR3 bases: TGTGCCAGCAGCCAAGAACCCGCGGGAGATACGCAGTATTTT. Its protein is CASSQEPAGDTQYF.